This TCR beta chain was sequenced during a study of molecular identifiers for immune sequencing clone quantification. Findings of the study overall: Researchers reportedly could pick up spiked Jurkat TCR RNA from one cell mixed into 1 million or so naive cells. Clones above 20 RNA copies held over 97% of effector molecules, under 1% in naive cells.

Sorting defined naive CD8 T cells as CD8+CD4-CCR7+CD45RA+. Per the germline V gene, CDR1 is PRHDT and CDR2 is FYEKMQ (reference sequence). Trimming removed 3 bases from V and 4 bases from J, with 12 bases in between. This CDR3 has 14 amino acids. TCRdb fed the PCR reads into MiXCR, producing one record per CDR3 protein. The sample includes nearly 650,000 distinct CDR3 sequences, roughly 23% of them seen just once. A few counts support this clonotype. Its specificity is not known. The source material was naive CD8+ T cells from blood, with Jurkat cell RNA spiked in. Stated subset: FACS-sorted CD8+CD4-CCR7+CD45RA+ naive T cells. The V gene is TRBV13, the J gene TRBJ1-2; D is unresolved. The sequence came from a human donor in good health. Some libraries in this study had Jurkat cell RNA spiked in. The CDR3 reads CASSFDREAYGYTF. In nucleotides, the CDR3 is TGTGCCAGCAGCTTCGACCGGGAAGCCTATGGCTACACCTTC.